This T cell receptor beta chain was identified during a study of CD8+ T cells in alopecia areata. The investigators collected lesional scalp punch biopsies and peripheral blood from alopecia areata patients. RNA was extracted and reverse transcribed into cDNA as the sequencing template. TCRdb keeps only in-frame clones here, not all; method: immunoSEQ multiplex PCR. The table has approximately 89,000 clones, roughly 51% seen once. Germline V CDR1 and CDR2: MDHEN, SYDVKM. The CDR3 has 14 amino acids. V lost 6 bases, J lost 6 bases, and 7 bases stayed unmatched. The V call is TRBV28, the J call TRBJ2-1, with TRBD1 identical over 8 bases. This clonotype originated in a human donor with alopecia areata. Source material: NKG2D-high CD8+ T cells sorted from blood. CDR3 nucleotides: TGTGCCAGCAGCCCCGGACAGGGAATCAATGAGCAGTTCTTC. Protein sequence: CASSPGQGINEQFF. The full variable domain, completed using reference TRBV28 and TRBJ2-1, is DVKVTQSSRYLVKRTGEKVFLECVQDMDHENMFWYRQDPGLGLRLIYFSYDVKMKEKGDIPEGYSVSREKKERFSLILESASTNQTSMYLCASSPGQGINEQFFGPGTRLTVL.